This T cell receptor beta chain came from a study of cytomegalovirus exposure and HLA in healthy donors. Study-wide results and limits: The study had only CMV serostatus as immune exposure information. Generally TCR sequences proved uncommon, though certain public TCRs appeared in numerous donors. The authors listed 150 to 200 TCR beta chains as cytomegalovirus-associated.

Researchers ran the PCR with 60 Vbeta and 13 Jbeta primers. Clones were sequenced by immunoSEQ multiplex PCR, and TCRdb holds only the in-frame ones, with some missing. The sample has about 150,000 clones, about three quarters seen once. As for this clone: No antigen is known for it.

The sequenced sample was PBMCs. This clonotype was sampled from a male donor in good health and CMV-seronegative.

DNA of the CDR3: TGTGCCAGCTCACCAAACAGACAGGGGGCGCGGGAGCAGTACTTC. The encoded protein is CASSPNRQGAREQYF. The genes are TRBV18 and TRBJ2-7; 10 nucleotides line up with TRBD1. CDR3 length equals 15 residues. J lost 7 bases, V lost 2 bases, and 8 bases had no gene match. Germline CDR1 is KGHSH and CDR2 is LQKENI.